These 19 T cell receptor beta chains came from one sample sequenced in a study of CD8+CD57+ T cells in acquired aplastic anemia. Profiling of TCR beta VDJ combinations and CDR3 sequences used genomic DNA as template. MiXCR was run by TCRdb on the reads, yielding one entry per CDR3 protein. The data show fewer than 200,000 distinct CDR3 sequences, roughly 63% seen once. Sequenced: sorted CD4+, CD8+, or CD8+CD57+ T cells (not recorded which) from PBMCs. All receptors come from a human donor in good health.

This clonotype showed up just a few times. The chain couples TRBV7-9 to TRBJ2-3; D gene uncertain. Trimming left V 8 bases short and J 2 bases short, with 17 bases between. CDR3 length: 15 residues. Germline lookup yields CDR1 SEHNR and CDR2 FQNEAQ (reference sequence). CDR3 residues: CASSPPGGHTDTQYF. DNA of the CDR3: TGTGCCAGCTCACCACCGGGCGGCCACACAGATACGCAGTATTTT.

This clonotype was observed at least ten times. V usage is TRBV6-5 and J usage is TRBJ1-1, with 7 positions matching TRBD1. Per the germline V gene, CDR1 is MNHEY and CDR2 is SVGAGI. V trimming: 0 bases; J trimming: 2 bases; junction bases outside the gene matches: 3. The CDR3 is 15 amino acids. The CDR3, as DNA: TGTGCCAGCAGTTACTCGCCAGGGGGAAACACTGAAGCTTTCTTT. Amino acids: CASSYSPGGNTEAFF.

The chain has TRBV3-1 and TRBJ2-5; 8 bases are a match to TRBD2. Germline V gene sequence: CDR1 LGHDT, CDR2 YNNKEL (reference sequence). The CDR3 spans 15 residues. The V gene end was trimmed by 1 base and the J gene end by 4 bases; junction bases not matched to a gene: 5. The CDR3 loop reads CASSQGIAGLETQYF. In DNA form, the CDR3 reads TGTGCCAGCAGCCAAGGTATAGCGGGGCTAGAGACCCAGTACTTC.

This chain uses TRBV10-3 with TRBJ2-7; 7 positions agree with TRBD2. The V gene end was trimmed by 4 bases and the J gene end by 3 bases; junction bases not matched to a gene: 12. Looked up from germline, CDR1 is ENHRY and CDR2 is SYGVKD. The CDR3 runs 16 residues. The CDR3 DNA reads TGTGCCATCAGTGTCGGCGGGAGCCCCGGTTTCTACGAGCAGTACTTC. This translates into CAISVGGSPGFYEQYF.

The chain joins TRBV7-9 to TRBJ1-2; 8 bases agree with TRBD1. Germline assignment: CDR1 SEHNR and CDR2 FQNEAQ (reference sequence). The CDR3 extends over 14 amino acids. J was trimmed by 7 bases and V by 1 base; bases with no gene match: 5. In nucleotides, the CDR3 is TGTGCCAGCAGCTTAGGACCAGGGGGCTCTGGCTACACCTTC. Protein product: CASSLGPGGSGYTF.

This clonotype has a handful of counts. CDR3 in DNA: TGTGCCAGCAGCTCTCGGACAGGGGGGACCTACGAGCAGTACTTC. Protein product: CASSSRTGGTYEQYF. V usage is TRBV7-9 and J usage is TRBJ2-7; 10 bases line up with TRBD1. Losses at the gene ends were 4 bases for V and 2 bases for J; bases not matched to a gene: 5. Germline assignment: CDR1 SEHNR and CDR2 FQNEAQ (reference sequence). This CDR3 is 15 amino acids long.

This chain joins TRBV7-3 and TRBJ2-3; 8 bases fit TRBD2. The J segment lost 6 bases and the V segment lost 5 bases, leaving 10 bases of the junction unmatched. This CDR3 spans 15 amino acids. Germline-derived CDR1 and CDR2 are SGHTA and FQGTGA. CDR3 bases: TGTGCCAGCAGCCCCCACGGACTAGCAGCGGATACGCAGTATTTT. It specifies CASSPHGLAADTQYF.

CDR3 region: CSVGGGGAPTDTQYF. CDR3 coding DNA: TGCAGCGTTGGGGGAGGAGGGGCCCCCACAGATACGCAGTATTTT. J is TRBJ2-3 and V is TRBV29-1, with D tentatively TRBD2 (6 bases). The V gene's germline CDR1 is SQVTM and CDR2 ANQGSEA. V lost 4 bases to trimming and J lost 2 bases, with 16 bases between them. This CDR3 comprises 15 residues.

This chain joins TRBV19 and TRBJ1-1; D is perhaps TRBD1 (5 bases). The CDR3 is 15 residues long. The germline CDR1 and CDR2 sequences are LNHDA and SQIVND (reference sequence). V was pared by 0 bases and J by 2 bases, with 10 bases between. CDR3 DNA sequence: TGTGCCAGTAGTATAGACTCAACAGGAAACACTGAAGCTTTCTTT. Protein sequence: CASSIDSTGNTEAFF.

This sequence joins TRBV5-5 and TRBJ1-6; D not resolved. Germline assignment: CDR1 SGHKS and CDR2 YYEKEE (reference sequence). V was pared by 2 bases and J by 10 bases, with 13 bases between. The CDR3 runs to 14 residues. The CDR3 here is CASSLARGDSPLHF. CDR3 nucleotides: TGTGCCAGCAGCTTAGCGCGGGGTGACTCACCCCTCCACTTT. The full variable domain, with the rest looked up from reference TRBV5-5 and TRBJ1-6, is DAGVTQSPTHLIKTRGQQVTLRCSPISGHKSVSWYQQVLGQGPQFIFQYYEKEERGRGNFPDRFSARQFPNYSSELNVNALLLGDSALYLCASSLARGDSPLHFGNGTRLTVT.

For the CDR3, the DNA is TGTGCCAGTTCCTGGACAGGGGCGGAAACCCAGTACTTC. Translation: CASSWTGAETQYF. The rearrangement joins TRBV7-2 to TRBJ2-5; 9 bases align to TRBD1. V gave up 9 bases and J gave up 8 bases; unmatched junction bases: 10. Germline V CDR1 and CDR2: SGHTA, FQGNSA. This CDR3 region has 13 residues.

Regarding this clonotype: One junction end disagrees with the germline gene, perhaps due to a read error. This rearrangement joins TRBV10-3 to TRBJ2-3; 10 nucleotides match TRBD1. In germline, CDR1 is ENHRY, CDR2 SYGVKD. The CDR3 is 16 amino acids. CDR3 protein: CVISEGTGALLDTQYF. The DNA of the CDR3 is TGTGTCATCAGTGAAGGGACAGGGGCTCTTTTGGATACGCAGTATTTT.

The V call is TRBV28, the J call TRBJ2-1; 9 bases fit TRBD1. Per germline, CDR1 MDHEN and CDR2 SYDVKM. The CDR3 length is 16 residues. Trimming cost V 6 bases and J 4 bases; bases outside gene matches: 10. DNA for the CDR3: TGTGCCAGCAGCAGGCAAAGGACAGGGGCTTACAATGAGCAGTTCTTC. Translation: CASSRQRTGAYNEQFF. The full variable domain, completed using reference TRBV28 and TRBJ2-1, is DVKVTQSSRYLVKRTGEKVFLECVQDMDHENMFWYRQDPGLGLRLIYFSYDVKMKEKGDIPEGYSVSREKKERFSLILESASTNQTSMYLCASSRQRTGAYNEQFFGPGTRLTVL.

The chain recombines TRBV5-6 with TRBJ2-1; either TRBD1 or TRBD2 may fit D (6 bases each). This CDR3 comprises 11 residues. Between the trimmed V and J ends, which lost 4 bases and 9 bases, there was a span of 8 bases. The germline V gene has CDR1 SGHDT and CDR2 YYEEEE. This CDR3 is CASSKGGEQFF. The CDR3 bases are TGTGCCAGCAGCAAGGGGGGTGAGCAGTTCTTC.

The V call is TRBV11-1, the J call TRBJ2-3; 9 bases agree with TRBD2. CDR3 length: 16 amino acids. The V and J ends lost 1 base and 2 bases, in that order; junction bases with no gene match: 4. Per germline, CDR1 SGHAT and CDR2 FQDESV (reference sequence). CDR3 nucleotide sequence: TGTGCCAGCAGCTTAGGCGGGGGGGCCAACACAGATACGCAGTATTTT. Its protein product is CASSLGGGANTDTQYF.

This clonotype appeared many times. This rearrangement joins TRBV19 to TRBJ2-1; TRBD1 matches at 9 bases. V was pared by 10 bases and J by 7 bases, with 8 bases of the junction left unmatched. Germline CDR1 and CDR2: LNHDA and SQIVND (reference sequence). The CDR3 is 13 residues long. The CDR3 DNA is TGTGCCACCGAGGGGACAGGGTGGAATGAGCAGTTCTTC. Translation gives CATEGTGWNEQFF.

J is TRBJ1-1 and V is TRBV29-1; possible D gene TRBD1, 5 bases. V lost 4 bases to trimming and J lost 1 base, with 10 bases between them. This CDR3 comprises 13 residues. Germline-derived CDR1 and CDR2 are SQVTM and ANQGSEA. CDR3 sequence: CSVGGYGNTEAFF. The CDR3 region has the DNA TGCAGCGTTGGGGGGTACGGGAACACTGAAGCTTTCTTT. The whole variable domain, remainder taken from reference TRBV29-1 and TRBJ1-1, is SAVISQKPSRDICQRGTSLTIQCQVDSQVTMMFWYRQQPGQSLTLIATANQGSEATYESGFVIDKFPISRPNLTFSTLTVSNMSPEDSSIYLCSVGGYGNTEAFFGQGTRLTVV.

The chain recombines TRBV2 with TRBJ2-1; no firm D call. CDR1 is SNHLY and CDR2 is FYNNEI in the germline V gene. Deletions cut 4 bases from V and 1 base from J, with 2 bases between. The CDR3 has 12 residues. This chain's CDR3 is CASSASYNEQFF. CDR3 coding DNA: TGTGCCAGCAGTGCTTCCTACAATGAGCAGTTCTTC.

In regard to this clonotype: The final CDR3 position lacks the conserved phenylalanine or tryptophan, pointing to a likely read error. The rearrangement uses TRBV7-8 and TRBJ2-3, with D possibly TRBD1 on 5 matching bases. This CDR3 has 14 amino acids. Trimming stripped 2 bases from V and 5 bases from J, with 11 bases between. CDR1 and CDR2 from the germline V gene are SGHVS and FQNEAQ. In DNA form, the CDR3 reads TGTGCCAGCAGCTTAAGGCAGGGCGTAGATACGCAGTATTGT. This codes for CASSLRQGVDTQYC.